One and the same sample provided the 9 T cell receptor beta chains below, sequenced in a study of T cells after yellow fever vaccination. TCRdb analysed the 5' RACE reads with MiXCR anew, one entry per CDR3 protein. Of some 150,000 distinct CDR3 sequences in the sample, 7% to 10% were seen once. Sequenced here: CD8+ T cells sorted from PBMCs, sampled 45 days after the yellow fever booster vaccination. The receptors here all came from a man between 18 and 29 years old who received the YFV17D yellow fever vaccine.

This clonotype has just a few counts. The V and J genes are TRBV5-6 and TRBJ2-3; no definite D call. Germline V gene data show CDR1 as SGHDT and CDR2 as YYEEEE. The V gene lost 2 bases and the J gene lost 2 bases, with 12 bases spanning the gap. CDR3 length: 15 amino acids. Written as DNA, the CDR3 is TGTGCCAGCAGCTTTACCATATCCCTCACAGATACGCAGTATTTT. This codes for CASSFTISLTDTQYF.

This clonotype showed up many times. The rearrangement joins TRBV23-1 to TRBJ2-6; 9 positions agree with TRBD1. TRBV23-1 qualifies as an ORF whose function is uncertain. The CDR3 runs 17 residues. V was clipped by 7 bases and J by 4 bases; unmatched bases: 11. CDR3 region: CASTPGTGISGANVLTF. The CDR3 DNA reads TGCGCCAGCACACCCGGGACAGGGATATCCGGGGCCAACGTCCTGACTTTC.

The chain uses TRBV7-9 and TRBJ2-3; 9 positions match TRBD1. Looked up from germline, CDR1 is SEHNR and CDR2 is FQNEAQ (reference sequence). Trimming took 5 bases from V and 3 from J; bases not matched to a gene: 15. CDR3 length: 18 amino acids. The CDR3 DNA sequence: TGTGCCAGCAGCGAAACAGGGGGCAAGCGTGTACCGACAGATACGCAGTATTTT. This sequence encodes CASSETGGKRVPTDTQYF.

This clonotype came up many times. The chain joins TRBV12-3 or TRBV12-4 to TRBJ2-2; D uncertain. Trimming left V 2 bases short and J 4 bases short, with 2 bases between. The CDR3 contains 12 residues. CDR3: CASSLITGELFF. CDR3 nucleotide sequence: TGTGCCAGCAGTTTAATCACCGGGGAGCTGTTTTTT.

The table lists this clonotype with many counts. The rearrangement links TRBV5-1 to TRBJ1-5; D perhaps matches TRBD1 (6 bases). Between the trimmed V and J ends, which lost 1 base and 3 bases, there was a span of 11 bases. Germline loops: CDR1 SGHRS, CDR2 YFSETQ. This CDR3 region has 15 residues. This chain's CDR3 is CASSLRTGLNQPQHF. CDR3 bases: TGCGCCAGCAGCTTGCGCACAGGGCTCAATCAGCCCCAGCATTTT.

This chain links TRBV7-3 with TRBJ2-3, with 7 bases fitting TRBD2. CDR1 SGHTA and CDR2 FQGTGA come from the germline V gene. The length of the CDR3 is 15 residues. The trim removed 2 bases at V and 3 bases at J, leaving 5 bases unmatched. Here the CDR3 DNA reads TGTGCCAGCAGCTTAGGCGGGGGAAAAACAGATACGCAGTATTTT. Encoded protein: CASSLGGGKTDTQYF.

The CDR3 spells CASSLGQSYNSPLHF. In DNA form, the CDR3 reads TGTGCCAGCAGCTTAGGACAATCTTATAATTCACCCCTCCACTTT. The chain has TRBV9 and TRBJ1-6; possibly TRBD1 for D (5 bases). Germline CDR1 and CDR2: SGDLS and YYNGEE. The V end was cut by 4 bases, the J end by 4 bases, with 12 bases between. The CDR3 spans 15 residues. Full variable domain (remainder filled in from reference TRBV9 and TRBJ1-6): DSGVTQTPKHLITATGQRVTLRCSPRSGDLSVYWYQQSLDQGLQFLIQYYNGEERAKGNILERFSAQQFPDLHSELNLSSLELGDSALYFCASSLGQSYNSPLHFGNGTRLTVT.

The CDR3 DNA reads TGTGCCAGCTCACCACTGCGTTTCAATGGGGTCTATGGCTACACCTTC. Encoded protein: CASSPLRFNGVYGYTF. The J gene is TRBJ1-2, the V gene TRBV18; D call uncertain. V was trimmed by 1 base and J by 4 bases, leaving 16 bases between them. Germline V CDR1 and CDR2: KGHSH, LQKENI. This CDR3 has 16 residues.

The V gene is TRBV11-2, the J gene TRBJ2-7; tentatively, D is TRBD1 (5 bases). V lost 0 bases to trimming and J lost 2 bases, with 11 bases between them. CDR3 size: 15 residues. CDR1 and CDR2 from the germline V gene are SGHAT and FQNNGV. The CDR3 sequence is CASSLDPGLPYEQYF. CDR3 DNA: TGTGCCAGCAGCTTAGATCCAGGGTTACCCTACGAGCAGTACTTC. The variable domain in full, with the rest retrieved from reference TRBV11-2 and TRBJ2-7, is EAGVAQSPRYKIIEKRQSVAFWCNPISGHATLYWYQQILGQGPKLLIQFQNNGVVDDSQLPKDRFSAERLKGVDSTLKIQPAKLEDSAVYLCASSLDPGLPYEQYFGPGTRLTVT.